This T cell receptor (beta chain) stems from a study of T-cell reconstitution after alpha-beta-depleted transplantation in children. Findings of the study overall: About two months after transplant, alpha-beta T cells reportedly came from several hundred expanded graft clones. At the one-year point after transplant, T-cell counts and TCRbeta diversity were found to come mostly from T cells that had been newly produced. From surviving recipient T cells and thymic progenitors came the high day-60 TCRbeta diversity observed in some patients.

In this sample, this clonotype turned up a few times. Its antigen is not identified. Trimming left V 4 bases short and J 2 bases short, with 10 bases between. Germline CDR1 and CDR2: SGHRS and YFSETQ. The CDR3 length is 13 residues. The TCRbeta library incorporated unique molecular identifiers. Each CDR3 protein gets one entry after TCRdb re-called the PCR reads with MiXCR. The data show some 290,000 distinct CDR3 sequences, more than 20% seen once. The chain recombines TRBV5-1 with TRBJ2-7; D possibly uses TRBD1 or TRBD2 (6 bases each). The TCR comes from a male patient younger than 18 who had a stem cell transplant for acute lymphoblastic leukemia, so the T cells may come from the graft donor. Sequencing was performed on PBMCs, mostly from graft donor cells, taken 180 days after TCRalphabeta/CD19-depleted stem cell transplant. Here the CDR3 reads CASSRGDAYEQYF. The CDR3 coding sequence is TGCGCCAGCAGCAGGGGGGACGCCTACGAGCAGTACTTC. Looking up the rest from reference TRBV5-1 and TRBJ2-7 gives the full variable domain: KAGVTQTPRYLIKTRGQQVTLSCSPISGHRSVSWYQQTPGQGLQFLFEYFSETQRNKGNFPGRFSGRQFSNSRSEMNVSTLELGDSALYLCASSRGDAYEQYFGPGTRLTVT.